The rows below give T cell receptor beta chains drawn from one sample of a study of T cell responses to AZD1222 COVID-19 vaccine. Data came from immunoSEQ multiplex PCR; TCRdb stores just in-frame clones and leaves some out. The sample has approximately 110,000 clones, around 92% seen once; the top ten hold about 8%. Sequenced here: peripheral blood, sampled 28 days after the second AZD1222 dose. The origin of the receptors is an adult who received the AZD1222 COVID-19 vaccine. Each CDR3 is given with its conserved first and last residue. The D gene is left open where the match is weak.

j_call: TRBJ1-1
d_call: TRBD1
v_call: TRBV5-1
cdr3_nt: TGCGCCAGCAGCTTGGTAGAAACAGGGGGTACTGAAGCTTTCTTT
cdr3_aa: CASSLVETGGTEAFF

j_call: TRBJ1-1
d_call: TRBD1
v_call: TRBV27
cdr3_nt: TGTGCCAGCAGTCCCCGGACAGGGTACAACACTGAAGCTTTCTTT
cdr3_aa: CASSPRTGYNTEAFF

j_call: TRBJ1-1
d_call: .
v_call: TRBV7-8
cdr3_nt: TGTGCCAGCAGCCTCCGGGACACGAACACTGAAGCTTTCTTT
cdr3_aa: CASSLRDTNTEAFF

j_call: TRBJ2-3
d_call: .
v_call: TRBV19
cdr3_nt: TGTGCCAGTAGTTACAGGCGATCCACAGATACGCAGTATTTT
cdr3_aa: CASSYRRSTDTQYF

j_call: TRBJ1-3
d_call: TRBD1
v_call: TRBV29-1
cdr3_nt: TGCAGCGTTGTGAGGGGGCAGGGGTGGTACGGAAACACCATATATTTT
cdr3_aa: CSVVRGQGWYGNTIYF

j_call: TRBJ1-3
d_call: .
v_call: TRBV19
cdr3_nt: TGTGCCAGTAGTCACAAGGTGGCAGGAGATCAGTTCGGAAACACCATATATTTT
cdr3_aa: CASSHKVAGDQFGNTIYF

j_call: TRBJ1-1
d_call: .
v_call: TRBV29-1
cdr3_nt: TGCAGCGTTGAAGTTCGCGCGAACACTGAAGCTTTCTTT
cdr3_aa: CSVEVRANTEAFF

j_call: TRBJ2-7
d_call: TRBD1
v_call: TRBV7-9
cdr3_nt: TGTGCCAGCAGCTTATTTTCCGGGACAGGGGACTACGAGCAGTACTTC
cdr3_aa: CASSLFSGTGDYEQYF

j_call: TRBJ1-3
d_call: .
v_call: TRBV2
cdr3_nt: TGTGCCAGCAGCGGCCCTCACGTGGGGGGCTCTGGAAACACCATATATTTT
cdr3_aa: CASSGPHVGGSGNTIYF

j_call: TRBJ1-5
d_call: .
v_call: TRBV19
cdr3_nt: TGTGCCAGTAGTAGCTGGGGGGGGCTAGGGAGCAATCAGCCCCAGCATTTT
cdr3_aa: CASSSWGGLGSNQPQHF

j_call: TRBJ1-6
d_call: TRBD1
v_call: TRBV10-3
cdr3_nt: TGTGCCATCAGTGGGGACAGCTATAATTCACCCCTCCACTTT
cdr3_aa: CAISGDSYNSPLHF

j_call: TRBJ2-6
d_call: TRBD1
v_call: TRBV28
cdr3_nt: TGTGCCAGCAGTCCAACAGGGGTAGGGGCCAACGTCCTGACTTTC
cdr3_aa: CASSPTGVGANVLTF

j_call: TRBJ1-6
d_call: .
v_call: TRBV27
cdr3_nt: TGTGCCAGCAGTTTATCGGAAAGGGTAAATTCACCCCTCCACTTT
cdr3_aa: CASSLSERVNSPLHF

j_call: TRBJ1-5
d_call: .
v_call: TRBV24-1
cdr3_nt: TGTGCCACCAGTGACCCAAGGTTAGGCAATCAGCCCCAGCATTTT
cdr3_aa: CATSDPRLGNQPQHF

j_call: TRBJ1-6
d_call: .
v_call: TRBV19
cdr3_nt: TGTGCCACCCCAGTGAGGGATGGTTCACCCCTCCACTTT
cdr3_aa: CATPVRDGSPLHF

j_call: TRBJ1-2
d_call: TRBD1
v_call: TRBV18
cdr3_nt: TGTGCCAGCTCACCACCAGACAGGGGTGTTAATGGCTACACCTTC
cdr3_aa: CASSPPDRGVNGYTF

j_call: TRBJ1-2
d_call: .
v_call: TRBV7-2
cdr3_nt: TGTGCCAGCAGCTTATACATCCCGGCCTCCACCTTC
cdr3_aa: CASSLYIPASTF

j_call: TRBJ2-5
d_call: TRBD1
v_call: TRBV19
cdr3_nt: TGTGCCAGTAGTATAGGGAGGACAGGGTTCGGAGAGACCCAGTACTTC
cdr3_aa: CASSIGRTGFGETQYF

j_call: TRBJ2-3
d_call: .
v_call: TRBV5-1
cdr3_nt: TGCGCCAGCAGCTTGGGAGGTAGCACAGATACGCAGTATTTT
cdr3_aa: CASSLGGSTDTQYF

j_call: TRBJ1-6
d_call: .
v_call: TRBV28
cdr3_nt: TGTGCCAGCAGTCCCCGTCTTTGGTCACCCCTCCACTTT
cdr3_aa: CASSPRLWSPLHF

j_call: TRBJ1-2
d_call: TRBD1
v_call: TRBV19
cdr3_nt: TGTGCCAGTAGTGCGACAGGGAGTGGCTACACCTTC
cdr3_aa: CASSATGSGYTF

j_call: TRBJ1-2
d_call: TRBD1
v_call: TRBV11-2
cdr3_nt: TGTGCCAGCAGCTCTCCAACAGGGGACGGCTACACCTTC
cdr3_aa: CASSSPTGDGYTF